Presented here are 10 T cell receptor beta chains from one specimen sequenced in a study of blood T cell repertoires in COVID-19. The method was immunoSEQ multiplex PCR; TCRdb's version includes in-frame clones alone and lacks a portion of them. This table holds 140,000 or so clones, roughly 80% found once. Specimen: peripheral blood. Receptor source: a man in his 70s who had recovered from COVID-19.

The CDR3 is CASSPGTTTDTQYF. The DNA of the CDR3 is TGTGCCAGCAGTCCCGGGACTACCACAGATACGCAGTATTTT. This chain links TRBV3-1 (or the pseudogene TRBV3-2) with TRBJ2-3, with 7 bases fitting TRBD2. From germline, CDR1 is LGHDT and CDR2 YNNKEL (reference sequence). This CDR3 has 14 amino acids. Losses at the gene ends were 6 bases for V and 2 bases for J; bases not matched to a gene: 5.

V is TRBV7-9 and J is TRBJ2-2, with D maybe TRBD1 (6 bases). Trimming took off 7 bases at V and 4 bases at J, with 16 bases between the two ends. This CDR3 region has 15 residues. CDR1 SEHNR and CDR2 FQNEAQ come from the germline V gene (reference sequence). The CDR3 coding sequence is TGTGCCAGCAACTACAGGGAAATCGGCACCGGGGAGCTGTTTTTT. As protein: CASNYREIGTGELFF.

This clone was seen a handful of times. CDR3 sequence: CASSQASGSGADTQYF. CDR3 nucleotide sequence: TGTGCCAGCAGCCAGGCTAGCGGGAGCGGGGCAGATACGCAGTATTTT. This chain joins TRBV4-2 and TRBJ2-3, with 10 bases fitting TRBD2. Looked up from germline, CDR1 is LGHNA and CDR2 is YNFKEQ. CDR3 length: 16 residues. V shed 3 bases, J shed 4 bases, and the junction held 7 bases outside the gene matches.

A word on this clone: One junction end does not reproduce the germline sequence, and a read error may be involved. Other DNA sequences in this sample translate to the same CDR3. The CDR3: CASSPTGLAGRVGEQYF. In DNA, the CDR3 is TGCGCCAGCAGCCCCACGGGACTAGCGGGAAGGGTAGGTGAGCAGTACTTC. J is TRBJ2-7 and V is TRBV7-2; 13 nucleotides line up with TRBD2. This CDR3 is built from 17 residues. Germline V gene sequence: CDR1 SGHTA, CDR2 FQGNSA.

This chain links TRBV5-5 with TRBJ2-5; 7 bases map to TRBD2. The CDR3 is made up of 15 amino acids. Germline V gene sequence: CDR1 SGHKS, CDR2 YYEKEE (reference sequence). The ends lost 0 bases at V and 1 base at J; junction bases unmatched: 3. This CDR3 is CASSLAGGSQETQYF. CDR3 nucleotide sequence: TGTGCCAGCAGCTTGGCCGGCGGGAGCCAAGAGACCCAGTACTTC.

This clone was found a few times. The V call is TRBV12-3 or TRBV12-4, the J call TRBJ1-2; TRBD1 matches 7 bases. The CDR3 runs 13 residues. Trimming at V came to 4 bases and at J to 5 bases, leaving 4 bases not matched to a gene. CDR3 in DNA: TGTGCCAGCAGTTCTCTGACAGGGTATGGCTACACCTTC. It yields the protein CASSSLTGYGYTF.

The V gene is TRBV7-3, the J gene TRBJ2-3; D is possibly TRBD2 (6 bases). The V end was cut by 5 bases, the J end by 0 bases, with 9 bases between. Germline assignment: CDR1 SGHTA and CDR2 FQGTGA. The CDR3 is 14 amino acids. The CDR3 loop is CASSASVSTDTQYF. CDR3 DNA sequence: TGTGCCAGCAGCGCTAGCGTTAGCACAGATACGCAGTATTTT.

This chain connects TRBV6-5 to TRBJ1-2; 8 positions match TRBD1. This CDR3 is 13 amino acids long. Looked up from germline, CDR1 is MNHEY and CDR2 is SVGAGI. The trim removed 7 bases at V and 3 bases at J, leaving 4 bases unmatched. CDR3 sequence: CASIADRDYGYTF. CDR3 nucleotides: TGTGCCAGCATTGCGGACAGGGACTATGGCTACACCTTC.

The chain recombines TRBV7-9 with TRBJ2-1; TRBD1 matches at 9 bases. J gave up 5 bases and V 6 bases, and 2 bases lay outside the gene matches. Per the germline V gene, CDR1 is SEHNR and CDR2 is FQNEAQ (reference sequence). The CDR3 consists of 13 residues. CDR3 sequence: CASRQGADNEQFF. CDR3 coding DNA: TGTGCCAGCAGACAGGGGGCCGACAATGAGCAGTTCTTC.

The chain uses TRBV5-1 and TRBJ2-3; 8 bases fit TRBD2. CDR1 is SGHRS, CDR2 YFSETQ, per germline. The V gene end was trimmed by 0 bases and the J gene end by 0 bases; junction bases not matched to a gene: 0. The CDR3 loop spans 15 amino acids. DNA for the CDR3: TGCGCCAGCAGCTTGGGACTAGCGAGCACAGATACGCAGTATTTT. It yields the protein CASSLGLASTDTQYF.